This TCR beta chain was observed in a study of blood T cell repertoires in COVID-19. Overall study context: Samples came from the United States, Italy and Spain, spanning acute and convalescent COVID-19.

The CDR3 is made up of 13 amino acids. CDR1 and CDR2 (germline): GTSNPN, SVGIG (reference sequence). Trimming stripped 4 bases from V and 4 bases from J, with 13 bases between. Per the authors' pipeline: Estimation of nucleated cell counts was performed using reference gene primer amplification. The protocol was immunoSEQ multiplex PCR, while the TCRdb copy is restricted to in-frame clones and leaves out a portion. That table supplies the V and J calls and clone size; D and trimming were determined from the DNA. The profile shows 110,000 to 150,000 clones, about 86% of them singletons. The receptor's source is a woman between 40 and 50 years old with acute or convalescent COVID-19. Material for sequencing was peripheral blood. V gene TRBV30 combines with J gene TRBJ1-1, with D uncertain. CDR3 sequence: CAWTNGEGTEAFF. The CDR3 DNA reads TGTGCCTGGACCAACGGAGAGGGCACTGAAGCTTTCTTT.